This TCR beta chain appears in the sequencing data of a study of T cells after yellow fever vaccination. Points from the study as a whole: Reappearance after the booster was observed for most primary-vaccination clones (96% CD4, more than 70% CD8). On re-exposure, the response was weaker but peaked faster, at day 5 versus 15. The CD4 and CD8 compartments had a small share of their clonotypes in common.

Each CDR3 protein is one row after TCRdb ran MiXCR on the 5' RACE reads. The table lists 300,000 to 350,000 distinct CDR3 sequences, approximately 4% of them singletons. This clonotype was observed a handful of times. Antigen unknown. V was clipped by 4 bases and J by 6 bases, with 7 bases between them. Germline CDR1 is DFQATT and CDR2 is SNEGSKA (reference sequence). The length of the CDR3 is 11 residues. The sample here was PBMCs, taken 5 days after the yellow fever booster vaccination. The receptor was isolated from a man aged 18 to 30 who received the YFV17D yellow fever vaccine. This chain joins TRBV20-1 and TRBJ2-4; D unresolved. CDR3 sequence reads: CSATVRNIQYF. The CDR3 DNA reads as TGCAGTGCTACAGTTCGAAACATTCAGTACTTC.